This record looks at one TCR beta chain sequence and its context. These data originate in a study of patients and donors after allogeneic stem cell transplantation. TCRdb passed the RT-PCR reads through MiXCR, listing each CDR3 protein once. The sample has about 210,000 distinct CDR3 sequences; 38% are singletons. The specimen was blood, either unsorted or a sorted T cell fraction (not recorded which). The clonotype was recovered from a human donor who was either an allogeneic HSCT recipient or a stem cell or donor lymphocyte infusion donor (not recorded which). It is not recorded whose cells these are; they may come from a transplant donor.

DNA of the CDR3: TGTGCCAGCAGTTTACGGTTGGGGCTCACAAAAGCTTTCTTT. It codes for CASSLRLGLTKAFF. The V and J genes are TRBV28 and TRBJ1-1; D perhaps matches TRBD1 (5 bases). V was pared by 2 bases and J by 9 bases, with 16 bases between. The CDR3 covers 14 residues. CDR1 is MDHEN and CDR2 is SYDVKM in the germline V gene.